Listed here is a single T cell receptor beta chain. Clones were sequenced by immunoSEQ multiplex PCR, and TCRdb holds only the in-frame ones, with some missing. The data show more than 100,000 clones, 92% seen once. The data belong to a study of T cell responses to AZD1222 COVID-19 vaccine. Germline-derived CDR1 and CDR2 are SNHLY and FYNNEI. The CDR3 loop spans 16 amino acids. V was clipped by 6 bases and J by 5 bases, with 22 bases between them. This clonotype originated in an adult in good health. The specimen comprised peripheral blood, sampled on day 0 of AZD1222 vaccination. V is TRBV2 and J is TRBJ1-2, with a weak D call TRBD1 (5 bases). CDR3 sequence: CASRDQGLPREYGYTF. In nucleotides, the CDR3 is TGTGCCAGCAGGGATCAGGGACTCCCACGGGAGTATGGCTACACCTTC.